A selection of T cell receptor beta chains follows, all from one sample in a study of T cells and Merkel cell carcinoma outcomes. This table comes from immunoSEQ multiplex PCR, and its TCRdb copy is limited to in-frame clones, with some not included. The table lists about 15,000 clones, about 89% of them singletons. What was sequenced was tumor tissue from Merkel cell carcinoma. The source is a human donor with Merkel cell carcinoma. Both conserved end residues are trimmed from each CDR3. D genes are given only for firm matches.

J: TRBJ2-3; V: TRBV2; D: TRBD2; CDR3: ASGLGGNTDTQY
J: TRBJ2-1; V: TRBV2; D: NA; CDR3: ASNGPGVVNEQF
J: TRBJ2-2; V: TRBV9; D: TRBD2; CDR3: ASSRFAGGPDTGELF
J: TRBJ2-1; V: TRBV19; D: TRBD2; CDR3: ASSRGLAADEQF
J: TRBJ1-2; V: TRBV5-1; D: TRBD1; CDR3: ASSLVTGQGDGGYT
J: TRBJ2-1; V: TRBV7-3; D: TRBD1; CDR3: ASSYGQGHEQF
J: TRBJ1-2; V: TRBV20-1; D: NA; CDR3: SANYPGGYT
J: TRBJ2-3; V: TRBV7-2; D: NA; CDR3: ASSFWRSADTQY
J: TRBJ2-7; V: TRBV27; D: NA; CDR3: ASSPGRTTYEQY
J: TRBJ2-3; V: TRBV2; D: TRBD2; CDR3: ASVQSSLAASTDTQY
J: TRBJ2-7; V: TRBV18; D: TRBD2; CDR3: ASSLAQWGGRSEQY
J: TRBJ1-1; V: TRBV30; D: NA; CDR3: AWSLGGATEAC
J: TRBJ1-3; V: TRBV6-1; D: NA; CDR3: ASTGTPWNTIY
J: TRBJ2-1; V: TRBV11-2; D: NA; CDR3: ASSFMETEQF
J: TRBJ2-1; V: TRBV7-9; D: NA; CDR3: ASTRTDGNNEQF
J: TRBJ1-4; V: TRBV9; D: NA; CDR3: ASSVGWGGTNEKLF
J: TRBJ2-3; V: TRBV7-3; D: TRBD2; CDR3: ASSPSGALTDTQY
J: TRBJ1-1; V: TRBV4-1; D: TRBD1; CDR3: ASSRGQGDMNTEAF
J: TRBJ1-4; V: TRBV25-1; D: TRBD1; CDR3: ASSAGDRGHRMDEKLF
J: TRBJ2-3; V: TRBV29-1; D: TRBD1; CDR3: SVSGTGGGTDTQY
J: TRBJ1-2; V: TRBV10-2; D: TRBD1; CDR3: ASSDHGTDNYGYT
J: TRBJ1-1; V: TRBV5-1; D: NA; CDR3: ASSLVTESMNTEAF
J: TRBJ2-1; V: TRBV7-9; D: NA; CDR3: ASSIRQRSSYNEQF
J: TRBJ1-1; V: TRBV5-1; D: TRBD1; CDR3: ASSGRQGVGTEAF
J: TRBJ2-1; V: TRBV19; D: TRBD2; CDR3: ASSISGGNNNEQF
J: TRBJ1-2; V: TRBV7-2; D: TRBD1; CDR3: ASSWDRAGGYT
J: TRBJ1-5; V: TRBV10-3; D: TRBD1; CDR3: AISATGVGNQPQH
J: TRBJ2-4; V: TRBV19; D: TRBD2; CDR3: ASRRSGGENIQY
J: TRBJ1-6; V: TRBV7-4; D: NA; CDR3: ASSLGQGQDSPLH
J: TRBJ2-4; V: TRBV2; D: NA; CDR3: ASRVRDTQY
J: TRBJ1-1; V: TRBV6-4; D: NA; CDR3: ASSLTRDTEAF
J: TRBJ1-3; V: TRBV5-1; D: NA; CDR3: ASSLNQGSGNTIY
J: TRBJ2-3; V: TRBV5-4; D: TRBD2; CDR3: VSSGTSSNTQY
J: TRBJ2-3; V: TRBV25-1; D: NA; CDR3: ASSEAASTDTQY
J: TRBJ2-1; V: TRBV5-1; D: NA; CDR3: ASSLATVNEQF
J: TRBJ1-1; V: TRBV6-1; D: NA; CDR3: ASSENRVTEAF
J: TRBJ2-7; V: TRBV5-1; D: NA; CDR3: ASSSLLGLSYEQY